These 23 T cell receptor beta chains originate from one sample sequenced in a study of Ad26.COV2.S vaccination and SARS-CoV-2 variants. Treatment denoted: 15 to 20 received Ad26.COV2.S at low or high dose, single or two shots; roughly five received placebo; per-sample allocation not given. The samples were gathered on day 63 after the first injection of vaccine or placebo. Data came from immunoSEQ multiplex PCR; TCRdb stores just in-frame clones and leaves some out. Of fewer than 900,000 clones in the sample, 89% were seen once. This specimen consisted of peripheral blood, obtained in a trial of Ad26.COV2.S vaccine versus placebo. These receptors were taken from a person aged 18 to 65 who received the Ad26.COV2.S COVID-19 vaccine or a placebo.

The J gene is TRBJ1-2, the V gene TRBV6-5; D gene unclear. Trimming took off 6 bases at V and 2 bases at J, with 13 bases between the two ends. The CDR3 has 14 amino acids. Looked up from germline, CDR1 is MNHEY and CDR2 is SVGAGI. The CDR3 sequence: CASRRSGENYGYTF. The CDR3 DNA is TGTGCCAGCAGGCGTTCCGGGGAAAACTATGGCTACACCTTC.

The chain employs TRBV27 and TRBJ2-7, with no clear D. V was clipped by 0 bases and J by 0 bases, with 6 bases between them. This CDR3 has 14 amino acids. Germline values: CDR1 MNHEY, CDR2 SMNVEV (reference sequence). CDR3 sequence: CASSLSSSSYEQYF. DNA of the CDR3: TGTGCCAGCAGTTTATCTAGCTCCTCCTACGAGCAGTACTTC.

V usage is TRBV19 and J usage is TRBJ2-1, with D tentatively TRBD1 (6 bases). Deletions cut 2 bases from V and 4 bases from J, with 12 bases between. The germline V gene has CDR1 LNHDA and CDR2 SQIVND (reference sequence). The CDR3 runs 15 residues. CDR3 DNA sequence: TGTGCCAGTAGTATAACCAGGGGTGAGTACAATGAGCAGTTCTTC. Translating it yields CASSITRGEYNEQFF.

This clone was counted only a few times. V and J are TRBV7-2 and TRBJ2-2; 7 bases are a match to TRBD2. CDR1 and CDR2 from the germline V gene are SGHTA and FQGNSA. The CDR3 runs to 16 residues. After removal of 0 bases from V and 2 bases from J, the junction contained 3 bases not matched to a gene. As DNA, the CDR3 is TGTGCCAGCAGCTTAGCGGCGGGAGTAAACACCGGGGAGCTGTTTTTT. Translated, it gives CASSLAAGVNTGELFF. The variable domain in full, completed from reference TRBV7-2 and TRBJ2-2, reads GAGVSQSPSNKVTEKGKDVELRCDPISGHTALYWYRQSLGQGLEFLIYFQGNSAPDKSGLPSDRFSAERTGGSVSTLTIQRTQQEDSAVYLCASSLAAGVNTGELFFGEGSRLTVL.

V is TRBV7-2 and J is TRBJ1-5; D remains ambiguous. The CDR3 is 15 residues long. V lost 1 base to trimming and J lost 7 bases, with 14 bases between them. In germline, CDR1 is SGHTA, CDR2 FQGNSA. The chain's CDR3 is CASSLGSGLGQPQHF. Written as DNA, the CDR3 is TGTGCCAGCAGCTTAGGCTCTGGTTTGGGACAGCCCCAGCATTTT.

J is TRBJ1-5 and V is TRBV5-1; TRBD1 matches at 9 bases. The CDR3 runs 15 residues. Germline assignment: CDR1 SGHRS and CDR2 YFSETQ. V lost 4 bases to trimming and J lost 2 bases; unmatched junction nucleotides: 4. CDR3 in amino acids: CASSRTGERNQPQHF. The CDR3 nucleotides read TGCGCCAGCAGCCGGACAGGGGAGCGCAATCAGCCCCAGCATTTT. Combining the CDR3 with reference TRBV5-1 and TRBJ1-5 gives the whole variable domain KAGVTQTPRYLIKTRGQQVTLSCSPISGHRSVSWYQQTPGQGLQFLFEYFSETQRNKGNFPGRFSGRQFSNSRSEMNVSTLELGDSALYLCASSRTGERNQPQHFGDGTRLSIL.

CDR3 residues: CASTGDGNTIYF. CDR3 DNA sequence: TGTGCCAGCACAGGGGACGGAAACACCATATATTTT. The chain combines TRBV2 with TRBJ1-3, with D perhaps matching TRBD1 (6 bases). The CDR3 sequence is 12 residues long. V shed 7 bases and J shed 4 bases, with 8 bases lying between them. In germline, CDR1 is SNHLY, CDR2 FYNNEI.

In this sample, this clone turned up once. This chain joins TRBV5-4 and TRBJ2-3; 10 bases fit TRBD2. The CDR3 covers 16 residues. The junction had 13 bases not matched to a gene; V was cut back by 4 bases and J by 8 bases. The germline V gene has CDR1 SGHNT and CDR2 YYREEE (reference sequence). The CDR3 protein is CASSLVVAGGGGTQYF. In DNA form, the CDR3 reads TGTGCCAGCAGCCTGGTCGTAGCGGGAGGCGGTGGTACGCAGTATTTT.

This clone was observed once. The J gene is TRBJ1-1, the V gene TRBV6-1, with D hard to call. This CDR3 spans 12 amino acids. The germline V and J ends were trimmed by 2 bases and 11 bases, with 12 bases remaining between them. CDR1 MNHNS and CDR2 SASEGT come from the germline V gene. In DNA form, the CDR3 reads TGTGCCAGCAGTGAAATCGGGAGTAGCGCTTTCTTT. Translation gives CASSEIGSSAFF.

The chain recombines TRBV27 with TRBJ1-4; no firm D call. V lost 5 bases to trimming and J lost 0 bases, with 16 bases between them. Germline lookup yields CDR1 MNHEY and CDR2 SMNVEV (reference sequence). The CDR3 sequence is 17 residues long. The CDR3 DNA reads as TGTGCCAGCAGTCCGTGGCCGGCACAAGCAACTAATGAAAAACTGTTTTTT. Translated: CASSPWPAQATNEKLFF.

This clone occurred once. The V and J genes are TRBV7-9 and TRBJ2-3; 7 bases are shared with TRBD1. Per germline, CDR1 SEHNR and CDR2 FQNEAQ (reference sequence). The CDR3 runs to 15 residues. V lost 3 bases, J lost 1 base, and 4 bases stayed unmatched. The DNA for the CDR3 is TGTGCCAGCAGCTTGCAGGGGGAAGGCACAGATACGCAGTATTTT. It codes for CASSLQGEGTDTQYF.

The V and J genes are TRBV19 and TRBJ2-7, with 7 positions matching TRBD2. This CDR3 region has 15 residues. Per germline, CDR1 LNHDA and CDR2 SQIVND (reference sequence). Trimming at V came to 3 bases and at J to 2 bases, leaving 7 bases not matched to a gene. The CDR3 sequence: CASSIRHGGTYEQYF. For the CDR3, the DNA is TGTGCCAGTAGTATCAGACACGGGGGGACCTACGAGCAGTACTTC.

To note about this clone: The junction differs from germline at one of its ends, possibly a read error. The chain combines TRBV27 with TRBJ1-5; D unclear. This CDR3 is 15 amino acids long. Germline CDR1 is MNHEY and CDR2 is SMNVEV (reference sequence). The CDR3 here is CASSLSIGFGQPQHF. CDR3 DNA: TGTGCCAGCAGTCTATCCATCGGTTTTGGTCAGCCCCAGCATTTT.

The CDR3 spells CASSAGATRSLETQYF. In nucleotides, the CDR3 is TGTGCCAGCAGCGCAGGGGCCACTCGTTCCCTAGAGACCCAGTACTTC. The chain couples TRBV7-7 to TRBJ2-5, with a possible D match to TRBD1 (6 bases). The CDR3 has 16 residues. Trimming stripped 5 bases from V and 4 bases from J, with 20 bases between. Germline CDR1 SSHAT, CDR2 FNYEAQ (reference sequence).

V gene TRBV2 combines with J gene TRBJ2-4, with a weak D call TRBD2 (5 bases). Germline CDR1 SNHLY, CDR2 FYNNEI. The CDR3 is 13 residues long. Trimming shortened V by 6 bases and J by 0 bases, and 6 bases separated the two germline ends. Here the CDR3 reads CASSGVAKNIQYF. The CDR3 DNA is TGTGCCAGCAGCGGGGTAGCCAAAAACATTCAGTACTTC.

The chain recombines TRBV29-1 with TRBJ2-2; the D gene is possibly TRBD2 (5 bases). Trimming shortened V by 3 bases and J by 6 bases, and 8 bases separated the two germline ends. This CDR3 region has 12 residues. Germline CDR1 and CDR2: SQVTM and ANQGSEA. CDR3 DNA sequence: TGCAGCGTTGAGACGGGATCCGGGGAGCTGTTTTTT. The encoded protein is CSVETGSGELFF.

The chain links TRBV4-2 to TRBJ2-2; D possibly corresponds to TRBD2 (5 bases). With 1 base removed from V and 5 bases from J, the gap between germline ends came to 8 bases. CDR3 length equals 14 residues. Germline CDR1 and CDR2: LGHNA and YNFKEQ. The CDR3 loop reads CASSQGGVTGELFF. The CDR3 bases are TGTGCCAGCAGCCAAGGGGGAGTGACCGGGGAGCTGTTTTTT.

V usage is TRBV7-2 and J usage is TRBJ2-1, with a weak D call TRBD2 (5 bases). Germline CDR1 SGHTA, CDR2 FQGNSA. The CDR3 has 14 residues. Trimming took off 6 bases at V and 0 bases at J, with 9 bases between the two ends. The CDR3 region is CASRAVASYNEQFF. The CDR3 DNA is TGTGCCAGCAGAGCGGTTGCCTCCTACAATGAGCAGTTCTTC.

The CDR3 loop is CASSQGADLNTEAFF. The CDR3 DNA reads as TGTGCCAGCAGCCAAGGTGCAGACCTGAACACTGAAGCTTTCTTT. The V call is TRBV4-2, the J call TRBJ1-1; unclear D gene. The CDR3 loop spans 15 amino acids. Germline CDR1 and CDR2: LGHNA and YNFKEQ. The V end was cut by 1 base, the J end by 0 bases, with 9 bases between.

This sequence joins TRBV19 and TRBJ2-1, with 9 positions matching TRBD1. The CDR3 runs 13 residues. Germline V gives CDR1 LNHDA, CDR2 SQIVND (reference sequence). J lost 8 bases, V lost 5 bases, and 4 bases had no gene match. CDR3 protein: CASSPTGGDEQFF. The CDR3 DNA reads as TGTGCCAGTAGTCCGACAGGGGGAGATGAGCAGTTCTTC.

The chain is built from TRBV9 and TRBJ2-1; no definite D call. The CDR3 totals 16 residues. Germline CDR1 and CDR2: SGDLS and YYNGEE. Trimming took 0 bases from V and 0 from J, leaving 10 bases between them. The CDR3 nucleotides are TGTGCCAGCAGCGTAGGTGGACGGAGCTCCTACAATGAGCAGTTCTTC. It yields the protein CASSVGGRSSYNEQFF.

The chain has TRBV7-2 and TRBJ2-1; the D gene is possibly TRBD2 (5 bases). This CDR3 spans 15 amino acids. Germline CDR1 SGHTA, CDR2 FQGNSA. Trimming cost V 7 bases and J 3 bases, with 16 bases left between them. CDR3 in DNA: TGTGCCAGCACCACTCCTGGCGGGCGCTACAATGAGCAGTTCTTC. Its translation: CASTTPGGRYNEQFF. Full variable domain (missing parts from reference TRBV7-2 and TRBJ2-1): GAGVSQSPSNKVTEKGKDVELRCDPISGHTALYWYRQSLGQGLEFLIYFQGNSAPDKSGLPSDRFSAERTGGSVSTLTIQRTQQEDSAVYLCASTTPGGRYNEQFFGPGTRLTVL.

This sequence joins TRBV7-3 and TRBJ2-1, with D tentatively TRBD1 or TRBD2 (5 bases each). With 1 base removed from V and 3 bases from J, the gap between germline ends came to 10 bases. Germline V gene data show CDR1 as SGHTA and CDR2 as FQGTGA. This CDR3 has 15 amino acids. CDR3 amino acids: CASSLSPGSYNEQFF. For the CDR3, the DNA is TGTGCCAGCAGCTTAAGCCCAGGGAGCTACAATGAGCAGTTCTTC.